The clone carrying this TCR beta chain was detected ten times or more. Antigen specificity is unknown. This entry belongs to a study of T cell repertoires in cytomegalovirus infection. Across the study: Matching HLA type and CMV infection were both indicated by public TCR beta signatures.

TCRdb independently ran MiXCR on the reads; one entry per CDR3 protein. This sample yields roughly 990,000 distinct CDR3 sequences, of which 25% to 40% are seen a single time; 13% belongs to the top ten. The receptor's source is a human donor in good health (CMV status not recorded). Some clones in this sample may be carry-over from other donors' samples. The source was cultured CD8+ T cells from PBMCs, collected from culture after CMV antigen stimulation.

In DNA form, the CDR3 reads TGTGCCAGCAGCTTAGCGAGGTACCGAAGCACTGAAGCTTTCTTT. It translates to CASSLARYRSTEAFF. This chain uses TRBV7-2 with TRBJ1-1; no definite D call. The CDR3 is 15 amino acids. The germline CDR1 and CDR2 sequences are SGHTA and FQGNSA. V lost 0 bases and J 4 bases, leaving 12 bases between the germline ends.